One and the same sample provided the 20 T cell receptor beta chains below, sequenced in a study of siplizumab effects on memory and regulatory T cells. Profiling relied on immunoSEQ multiplex PCR, and the TCRdb table lists in-frame clones only, not all of them. In the table there are about 110,000 clones, under 95% of which are singletons. Sequencing was performed on Tregs sorted from blood. The source is a human donor in good health.

V and J are TRBV7-9 and TRBJ1-1; D is unclear. This CDR3 contains 10 residues. Germline CDR1 SEHNR, CDR2 FQNEAQ (reference sequence). The V end lost 4 bases, the J end lost 8 bases, and 5 bases lay between the germline ends. CDR3 amino acids: CASSYLEAFF. DNA of the CDR3: TGTGCCAGCAGCTACTTAGAAGCTTTCTTT.

Here the CDR3 reads CASSPGGGRSYEQYF. CDR3 DNA: TGCGCCAGCAGCCCGGGGGGCGGCAGATCCTACGAGCAGTACTTC. This chain connects TRBV4-1 to TRBJ2-7; weak D call: TRBD2 (7 bases). This CDR3 region has 15 residues. Germline V gene lookup returns CDR1 MGHRA and CDR2 YSYEKL. V dropped 4 bases and J dropped 1 base, with 14 bases sitting between them.

The V and J genes are TRBV6-5 and TRBJ2-2; D tentatively fits TRBD1 or TRBD2 (7 bases each). Germline CDR1 MNHEY, CDR2 SVGAGI. This CDR3 is 14 amino acids long. Trimming removed 6 bases from V and 9 bases from J, with 17 bases in between. The CDR3 sequence is CASRASGGGRELFF. CDR3 nucleotide sequence: TGTGCCAGCAGGGCTAGCGGAGGGGGCCGGGAGCTGTTTTTT.

This clone was counted a single time. CDR3 protein: CASSFRQGNSGANVLTF. Written as DNA, the CDR3 is TGTGCCAGCAGTTTCCGACAGGGGAACTCTGGGGCCAACGTCCTGACTTTC. This chain joins TRBV27 and TRBJ2-6, with 8 nucleotides matching TRBD1. With V trimmed by 3 bases and J by 0 bases, 4 bases remained unmatched. The CDR3 length is 17 residues. Germline CDR1 MNHEY, CDR2 SMNVEV (reference sequence).

This chain links TRBV5-6 with TRBJ1-2, with D unclear. The CDR3 consists of 12 residues. The V gene lost 7 bases and the J gene lost 4 bases, with 11 bases spanning the gap. Germline V gene sequence: CDR1 SGHDT, CDR2 YYEEEE. The CDR3 nucleotides read TGTGCCAGCGGCTCCTCAGGCTATGGCTACACCTTC. This translates into CASGSSGYGYTF.

On this clone: The same CDR3 can be traced to other DNA sequences in this sample. The chain couples TRBV19 to TRBJ2-7; the match to TRBD2 covers 8 bases. The CDR3 sequence is 13 residues long. Looked up from germline, CDR1 is LNHDA and CDR2 is SQIVND (reference sequence). V lost 9 bases and J lost 9; bases outside the gene matches: 13. For the CDR3, the DNA is TGTGCCAGCAGTCCCCGGGGGCTAGCGGGGCAGTACTTC. It yields the protein CASSPRGLAGQYF.

The chain uses TRBV6-1 and TRBJ2-2; D not certain. Trimming cost V 6 bases and J 5 bases, with 13 bases left between them. This CDR3 has 14 amino acids. CDR1 and CDR2 (germline): MNHNS, SASEGT. CDR3 residues: CASRQALGTGELFF. As DNA, the CDR3 is TGTGCCAGCAGGCAAGCCTTGGGGACCGGGGAGCTGTTTTTT.

The chain links TRBV6-1 to TRBJ1-2; D ambiguous. Germline V lookup: CDR1 MNHNS, CDR2 SASEGT. The germline V and J ends were trimmed by 1 base and 8 bases, with 11 bases remaining between them. The CDR3 runs 13 residues. CDR3 sequence (DNA): TGTGCCAGCAGTGAAGTCCAAGGAGTCGGCTACACCTTC. Its protein is CASSEVQGVGYTF.

The V call is TRBV5-1, the J call TRBJ1-1; D gene unclear. CDR3 length equals 12 residues. V lost 4 bases and J 3 bases, leaving 7 bases between the germline ends. Germline CDR1 SGHRS, CDR2 YFSETQ. The CDR3 DNA follows: TGCGCCAGCAGCACCGGGTACACTGAAGCTTTCTTT. It is translated as CASSTGYTEAFF.

The genes are TRBV9 and TRBJ1-2; TRBD1 is a possible D gene (5 bases). CDR1 is SGDLS and CDR2 is YYNGEE in the germline V gene. V was cut by 0 bases and J by 3 bases, with 12 bases left in between. The CDR3 runs to 15 residues. The CDR3 is CASSVGAGKDYGYTF. DNA for the CDR3: TGTGCCAGCAGCGTAGGGGCAGGGAAGGACTATGGCTACACCTTC.

This sequence joins TRBV19 and TRBJ1-5, with 9 bases identical to TRBD1. Germline V gene data show CDR1 as LNHDA and CDR2 as SQIVND (reference sequence). After removal of 5 bases from V and 5 bases from J, the junction contained 1 base not matched to a gene. This CDR3 spans 13 amino acids. This CDR3 is CASSDRGYQPQHF. The CDR3 nucleotides are TGTGCCAGTAGTGACAGGGGGTATCAGCCCCAGCATTTT.

V usage is TRBV7-2 and J usage is TRBJ1-1; D is undetermined. The CDR3 is 15 amino acids. V lost 1 base and J lost 0, with 9 bases in between. Germline V gene data show CDR1 as SGHTA and CDR2 as FQGNSA. The CDR3 region is CASSLDVRVNTEAFF. The CDR3 region has the DNA TGTGCCAGCAGCTTAGACGTCAGAGTGAACACTGAAGCTTTCTTT.

This clone has more than one count but fewer than ten. The chain links TRBV30 to TRBJ1-2; weak D call: TRBD1 (5 bases). V was cut by 1 base and J by 1 base, with 10 bases left in between. The CDR3 covers 14 residues. Germline CDR1 GTSNPN, CDR2 SVGIG (reference sequence). CDR3 sequence reads: CAWSGGLGNYGYTF. In DNA, the CDR3 is TGTGCCTGGAGTGGGGGGTTAGGTAACTATGGCTACACCTTC.

The chain joins TRBV29-1 to TRBJ2-5; no firm D call. With 5 bases removed from V and 2 bases from J, the gap between germline ends came to 12 bases. The CDR3 consists of 13 residues. Germline-derived CDR1 and CDR2 are SQVTM and ANQGSEA. The CDR3 DNA sequence: TGCAGCGTTTCTTACGGACCACAAGAGACCCAGTACTTC. Translated: CSVSYGPQETQYF.

The gene calls are TRBV11-2 and TRBJ2-7; 8 bases agree with TRBD1. This CDR3 spans 15 amino acids. CDR1 is SGHAT, CDR2 FQNNGV, per germline. With 5 bases clipped from V and 6 bases from J, the junction kept 12 bases outside the gene matches. CDR3 sequence (DNA): TGTGCCAGCAGCCGATTCCAGGGGGCCCAACCCGAGCAGTACTTC. Its translation: CASSRFQGAQPEQYF.

This sequence joins TRBV30 and TRBJ2-7; 7 nucleotides align to TRBD2. The CDR3 totals 14 residues. V shed 4 bases, J shed 7 bases, and the junction held 13 bases outside the gene matches. Germline lookup yields CDR1 GTSNPN and CDR2 SVGIG (reference sequence). For the CDR3, the DNA is TGTGCCTGGACATACCCGGGGGGAGCTAGAGAGCAGTACTTC. The encoded protein is CAWTYPGGAREQYF. The full variable domain, rest sourced from reference TRBV30 and TRBJ2-7, is SQTIHQWPATLVQPVGSPLSLECTVEGTSNPNLYWYRQAAGRGLQLLFYSVGIGQISSEVPQNLSASRPQDRQFILSSKKLLLSDSGFYLCAWTYPGGAREQYFGPGTRLTVT.

The chain joins TRBV19 to TRBJ2-2, with a tentative D call TRBD1 (6 bases). V was trimmed by 6 bases and J by 4 bases, leaving 12 bases between them. This CDR3 contains 14 residues. Germline values: CDR1 LNHDA, CDR2 SQIVND (reference sequence). CDR3 sequence (DNA): TGTGCCAGTAGAATCAGGGGCGGCACCGGGGAGCTGTTTTTT. This sequence encodes CASRIRGGTGELFF.

This chain joins TRBV11-2 and TRBJ2-5; D ambiguous. Per the germline V gene, CDR1 is SGHAT and CDR2 is FQNNGV. The CDR3 length is 13 residues. V lost 3 bases to trimming and J lost 0 bases, with 5 bases between them. As DNA, the CDR3 is TGTGCCAGCAGCTTCGGGTACCAAGAGACCCAGTACTTC. Its protein product is CASSFGYQETQYF.

The CDR3 bases are TGCGCCAGCAGCTTACAGGGGGCAGCTGACGAGCAGTACTTC. Translation gives CASSLQGAADEQYF. The genes are TRBV5-1 and TRBJ2-5, with TRBD1 matching over 9 bases. The end of the DNA is better explained by TRBJ2-7, so the J call may be wrong. The CDR3 loop spans 14 amino acids. In germline, CDR1 is SGHRS, CDR2 YFSETQ.

This chain uses TRBV6-6 with TRBJ2-7; maybe TRBD2 (5 bases). The V end lost 6 bases, the J end lost 3 bases, and 18 bases lay between the germline ends. The CDR3 runs to 15 residues. Germline V CDR1 and CDR2: MNHNY, SVGAGI (reference sequence). The CDR3 DNA is TGTGCCAGCAGATCCGGGATCGGAGGACTCTACGAGCAGTACTTC. Protein: CASRSGIGGLYEQYF.